This TCR beta chain was captured by sequencing in a study of blood T cell repertoires in COVID-19. Turning to the study itself: Material from acute and convalescent COVID-19 was sourced from the United States, Italy and Spain. The analysed material was cDNA or gDNA that came from T cells, B-cell-depleted T cells, or PBMCs.

The germline CDR1 and CDR2 sequences are SQVTM and ANQGSEA. Trimming removed 4 bases from V and 1 base from J, with 4 bases in between. This CDR3 contains 11 residues. Authors' data handling: Nucleated cell number was recorded as an estimate derived from reference gene primer amplification. Produced via immunoSEQ multiplex PCR; TCRdb's table is partial and in-frame only. V, J and clone size derive from that table, while D and trimming were established from the DNA sequence. The data contain about 110,000 clones, about 90% of them seen just once; the ten biggest clones take up approximately 2.5%. Sequenced material: peripheral blood. The chain recombines TRBV29-1 with TRBJ1-2; D is undetermined. The sequence derives from a human donor in a cohort sampled during active COVID-19. The CDR3 coding sequence is TGCAGCGTTGGCAGTAACTATGGCTACACCTTC. This sequence encodes CSVGSNYGYTF.